The 2 T cell receptor beta chains listed next were all sequenced from one sample in a study of T cell repertoires in cytomegalovirus infection. Their antigens are not known. TCRdb reprocessed the reads with MiXCR, giving one entry per CDR3 protein. The sample contains about 890,000 distinct CDR3 sequences, around 32% of which appear only once. The specimen comprised cultured CD8+ T cells from PBMCs, sampled from culture after CMV antigen stimulation. These receptor sequences come from a human donor in good health (CMV status not recorded). Some clones in this sample may be carry-over from other donors' samples.

The genes are TRBV7-6 and TRBJ1-2; possibly TRBD1 for D (5 bases). CDR1 and CDR2 from the germline V gene are SGHVS and FNYEAQ. The V gene lost 1 base and the J gene lost 2 bases, with 11 bases spanning the gap. This CDR3 spans 15 amino acids. The CDR3 loop reads CASSLGTSGNYGYTF. The CDR3 region has the DNA TGTGCCAGCAGCTTAGGGACATCAGGGAACTATGGCTACACCTTC.

V is TRBV4-1 and J is TRBJ1-5; 8 bases are shared with TRBD1. Losses at the gene ends were 0 bases for V and 5 bases for J; bases not matched to a gene: 12. The CDR3 is 18 residues long. The germline V gene encodes CDR1 MGHRA and CDR2 YSYEKL. As DNA, the CDR3 is TGCGCCAGCAGCCAAGACGGTACCTCGGCAGGGGGCCATCAGCCCCAGCATTTT. Translating it yields CASSQDGTSAGGHQPQHF.